This entry lists 18 T cell receptor beta chains sequenced from one sample in a study of graft-versus-host responses after intestinal transplantation. Their antigen targets remain unknown. Clones were sequenced by immunoSEQ multiplex PCR, and TCRdb holds only the in-frame ones, with some missing. Seen here are about 78,000 clones, around 91% observed once, and the top ten hold less than 5%. Sequenced here: unstimulated CD8+ T cells sorted from spleen or lymph node cells, sampled before transplant. The receptors were gathered from a human donor who was the organ donor for an intestinal transplant.

The V gene is TRBV6-6, the J gene TRBJ1-6; D unresolved. The V end lost 4 bases, the J end lost 10 bases, and 14 bases lay between the germline ends. This CDR3 region has 14 residues. Germline V gives CDR1 MNHNY, CDR2 SVGAGI (reference sequence). CDR3 amino acids: CASSSTEFRSPLHF. The CDR3 coding sequence is TGTGCCAGCAGTTCCACTGAATTTCGATCACCCCTCCACTTT.

This clone showed up just once. This chain connects TRBV7-9 to TRBJ1-5; 10 bases line up with TRBD1. This CDR3 comprises 14 residues. The J segment lost 7 bases and the V segment lost 5 bases, leaving 5 bases of the junction unmatched. Germline CDR1 SEHNR, CDR2 FQNEAQ (reference sequence). CDR3 sequence (DNA): TGTGCCAGCAGCCTAGGACAGGGGGGACAGCCCCAGCATTTT. It encodes CASSLGQGGQPQHF.

The rearrangement links TRBV5-6 to TRBJ1-1, with 7 bases that match TRBD1. Trimming at V came to 0 bases and at J to 4 bases, leaving 6 bases not matched to a gene. Germline-derived CDR1 and CDR2 are SGHDT and YYEEEE. The CDR3 length is 15 residues. Written as DNA, the CDR3 is TGTGCCAGCAGCTTGGGATACAGGGGCCGCACTGAAGCTTTCTTT. Translation: CASSLGYRGRTEAFF.

This chain joins TRBV28 and TRBJ1-3; 10 positions agree with TRBD1. The germline CDR1 and CDR2 sequences are MDHEN and SYDVKM. This CDR3 has 14 residues. With 8 bases clipped from V and 2 bases from J, the junction kept 3 bases outside the gene matches. CDR3: CASGGTGAGNTIYF. The DNA for the CDR3 is TGTGCCAGCGGAGGGACAGGGGCTGGAAACACCATATATTTT.

The chain combines TRBV2 with TRBJ1-1; 9 bases map to TRBD1. The CDR3 is 16 residues long. The germline CDR1 and CDR2 sequences are SNHLY and FYNNEI. Losses at the gene ends were 4 bases for V and 0 bases for J; bases not matched to a gene: 6. CDR3: CASSVDRGNMNTEAFF. Written as DNA, the CDR3 is TGTGCCAGCAGTGTAGACAGGGGGAACATGAACACTGAAGCTTTCTTT.

The chain is built from TRBV6-5 and TRBJ2-1, with 9 bases that match TRBD1. The V segment lost 4 bases and the J segment 4 bases; nucleotides outside the gene matches: 5. Germline V CDR1 and CDR2: MNHEY, SVGAGI. The CDR3 totals 15 residues. The CDR3 DNA is TGTGCCAGCAGTTTACAGGGGGCGGGGTACAATGAGCAGTTCTTC. It codes for CASSLQGAGYNEQFF.

V gene TRBV7-9 combines with J gene TRBJ2-5, with 9 bases matching TRBD1. The CDR3 is 13 residues long. Germline CDR1 is SEHNR and CDR2 is FQNEAQ (reference sequence). V dropped 8 bases and J dropped 4; count of bases not matched to a gene: 5. DNA for the CDR3: TGTGCCAGCTTCTCGGGACAGGGAGAGACCCAGTACTTC. As protein: CASFSGQGETQYF.

The gene calls are TRBV9 and TRBJ1-2; tentatively, D is TRBD1 (6 bases). Germline V CDR1 and CDR2: SGDLS, YYNGEE. Trimming removed 3 bases at V and 4 bases at J, with 16 bases between. CDR3 size: 15 residues. Here the CDR3 reads CASSDPPGHFYGYTF. The CDR3 DNA sequence: TGTGCCAGCAGCGACCCTCCGGGACACTTCTATGGCTACACCTTC. Full variable domain (remainder filled in from reference TRBV9 and TRBJ1-2): DSGVTQTPKHLITATGQRVTLRCSPRSGDLSVYWYQQSLDQGLQFLIQYYNGEERAKGNILERFSAQQFPDLHSELNLSSLELGDSALYFCASSDPPGHFYGYTFGSGTRLTVV.

The CDR3: CASRALVRTEAFF. The CDR3 DNA reads as TGTGCCAGCAGAGCACTTGTACGCACTGAAGCTTTCTTT. This rearrangement joins TRBV6-1 to TRBJ1-1, with unresolved D. The CDR3 has 13 amino acids. Germline CDR1 MNHNS, CDR2 SASEGT. With 6 bases removed from V and 4 bases from J, the gap between germline ends came to 12 bases.

The V call is TRBV7-6, the J call TRBJ1-1; D is unresolved. Trimming shortened V by 8 bases and J by 4 bases, and 14 bases separated the two germline ends. The V gene's germline CDR1 is SGHVS and CDR2 FNYEAQ. The CDR3 is made up of 13 amino acids. CDR3 coding DNA: TGTGCCAGCTCCGAAGAGGGATCCACTGAAGCTTTCTTT. Encoded protein: CASSEEGSTEAFF.

This clone appeared a few times. The rearrangement joins TRBV19 to TRBJ2-3, with D tentatively TRBD2 (5 bases). V lost 6 bases and J lost 0, with 16 bases in between. From germline, CDR1 is LNHDA and CDR2 SQIVND (reference sequence). This CDR3 region has 16 residues. The CDR3 region has the DNA TGTGCCAGTAGGTGGTGGCCAGCGGCTAGCACAGATACGCAGTATTTT. It encodes CASRWWPAASTDTQYF.

The V gene is TRBV4-3, the J gene TRBJ2-3; TRBD2 matches 7 bases. This CDR3 contains 17 residues. Germline values: CDR1 LGHNA, CDR2 YSLEER. Unmatched junction bases numbered 11, after V lost 0 bases and J lost 5 bases. CDR3 in DNA: TGCGCCAGCAGCCAAGAGTCACTAGCCGAGCGGGGAGATACGCAGTATTTT. It codes for CASSQESLAERGDTQYF.

This clone was detected once. The chain has TRBV5-6 and TRBJ1-2; the match to TRBD1 covers 8 bases. Trimming took 5 bases from V and 5 from J; bases not matched to a gene: 14. The CDR3 extends over 16 amino acids. CDR1 and CDR2 (germline): SGHDT, YYEEEE. CDR3 in DNA: TGTGCCAGCAGGCCCGGGACAGGAGTCTTGAGGTATGGCTACACCTTC. Residues: CASRPGTGVLRYGYTF.

V gene TRBV14 combines with J gene TRBJ1-6, with 7 bases that match TRBD1. Germline trimming cut 4 bases from V and 13 bases from J; bases unmatched to any gene: 10. The CDR3 is 14 residues long. Germline V lookup: CDR1 SGHDN, CDR2 FVKESK. The CDR3 sequence: CASSPWSGTEPLHF. The DNA for the CDR3 is TGTGCCAGCAGCCCCTGGTCGGGGACAGAGCCCCTCCACTTT.

This chain joins TRBV10-2 and TRBJ1-6; TRBD1 aligns across 7 bases. Germline V gene data show CDR1 as WSHSY and CDR2 as SAAADI. The CDR3 spans 11 residues. Trimming cost V 7 bases and J 9 bases; bases outside gene matches: 0. CDR3 residues: CASKGASPLHF. The CDR3 region has the DNA TGCGCCAGCAAGGGGGCTTCACCCCTCCACTTT.

This clone is a singleton in its sample. The chain recombines TRBV28 with TRBJ1-4, with D unresolved. Trimming removed 3 bases at V and 1 base at J, with 12 bases between. The CDR3 is made up of 16 amino acids. Germline V CDR1 and CDR2: MDHEN, SYDVKM. The CDR3 loop reads CASSFFPRETNEKLFF. As DNA, the CDR3 is TGTGCCAGCAGTTTTTTTCCGAGGGAAACTAATGAAAAACTGTTTTTT.

This chain connects TRBV15 to TRBJ1-3, with unresolved D. Germline CDR1 and CDR2: LNHNV and YYDKDF (reference sequence). V was shortened by 7 bases and J by 0 bases, with 10 bases between the two germline ends. This CDR3 is 14 amino acids long. The CDR3 DNA follows: TGTGCCACCACCTCGGTTTTCTCTGGAAACACCATATATTTT. Amino acids: CATTSVFSGNTIYF.

The chain is built from TRBV2 and TRBJ1-1, with a possible D match to TRBD1 (5 bases). Between the trimmed V and J ends, which lost 1 base and 4 bases, there was a span of 10 bases. CDR1 is SNHLY and CDR2 is FYNNEI in the germline V gene. This CDR3 comprises 14 residues. CDR3 loop: CASSEDSRGTEAFF. For the CDR3, the DNA is TGTGCCAGCAGTGAAGACAGTAGGGGCACTGAAGCTTTCTTT.